The T cell receptor beta chain under discussion was sequenced for a study of shared clonotypes between healthy human individuals. As to this clone: Its target is unknown.

Every subset's genomic DNA went evenly onto several immunoSEQ plates. Profiling relied on immunoSEQ multiplex PCR, and the TCRdb table lists in-frame clones only, not all of them. The table records some 2,100,000 clones, roughly 91% of them present only once. Terminally differentiated effector memory CD45RA+ cells were excluded by CCR7 positive selection of CD45RO-negative cells. Donors, without exception, were Caucasian adults residing in Nashville, Tennessee. Study findings and constraints: Approximately 5.1% was the fraction of naive CD4 clonotypes found shared across a few donors. Genetic and exposure-history diversity was limited by the few donors.

The ends were cut back, 3 bases at V and 8 bases at J, with 14 bases in the middle. The CDR3 is made up of 14 amino acids. CDR1 and CDR2 from the germline V gene are SGHRS and YFSETQ. The sequence came from a man between 18 and 29 years old in good health. Some clones in this sample may be carry-over from other donors' samples. The gene calls are TRBV5-1 and TRBJ1-4, with D maybe TRBD1 (6 bases). Sequences were obtained from naive CD8+ T cells from PBMCs. The CDR3 nucleotides read TGCGCCAGCAGCTGGAGTGGACAGCCGGAAAAACTGTTTTTT. Protein: CASSWSGQPEKLFF.